This TCR beta chain is from a study of blood T cells in healthy people across ages. This CDR3 comprises 18 residues. J lost 1 base, V lost 10 bases, and 14 bases had no gene match. Germline CDR1 ENHRY, CDR2 SYGVKD. A note on this clonotype: Its antigen is not identified.

Primed by a sample-barcoded 5' primer and a J-beta primer mix, a second PCR proceeded for 7 to 11 cycles. Using its own MiXCR run on the 5' RACE reads, TCRdb lists one record per CDR3 protein. The data contain hundreds of thousands of distinct CDR3 sequences, around half of them singletons. Regarding the study as a whole: While age rose, TCR beta diversity per million T cells dropped in a roughly linear way.

The sequence derives from a woman between 55 and 75 years old in good health. Sequencing used blood. This sequence joins TRBV10-3 and TRBJ2-4; TRBD2 matches at 12 bases. The CDR3 sequence: CARTSGTSPTLAKNIQYF. CDR3 coding DNA: TGTGCCAGGACTAGCGGGACATCGCCGACTTTGGCCAAAAACATTCAGTACTTC.